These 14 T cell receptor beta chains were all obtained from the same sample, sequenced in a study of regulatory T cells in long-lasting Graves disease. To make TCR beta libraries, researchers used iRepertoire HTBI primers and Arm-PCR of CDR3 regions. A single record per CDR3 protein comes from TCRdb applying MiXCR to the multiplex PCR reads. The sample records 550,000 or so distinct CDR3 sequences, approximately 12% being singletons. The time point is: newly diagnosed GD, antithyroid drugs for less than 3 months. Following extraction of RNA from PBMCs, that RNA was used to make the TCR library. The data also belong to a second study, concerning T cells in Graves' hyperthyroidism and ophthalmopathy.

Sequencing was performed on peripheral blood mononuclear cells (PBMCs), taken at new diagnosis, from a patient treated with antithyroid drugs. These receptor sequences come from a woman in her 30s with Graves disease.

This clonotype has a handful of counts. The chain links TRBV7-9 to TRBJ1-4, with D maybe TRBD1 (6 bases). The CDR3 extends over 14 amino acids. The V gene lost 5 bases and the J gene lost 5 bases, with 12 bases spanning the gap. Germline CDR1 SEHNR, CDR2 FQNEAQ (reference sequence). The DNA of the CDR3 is TGTGCCAGCAGCAAGGGACACTCCAATGAAAAACTGTTTTTT. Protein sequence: CASSKGHSNEKLFF.

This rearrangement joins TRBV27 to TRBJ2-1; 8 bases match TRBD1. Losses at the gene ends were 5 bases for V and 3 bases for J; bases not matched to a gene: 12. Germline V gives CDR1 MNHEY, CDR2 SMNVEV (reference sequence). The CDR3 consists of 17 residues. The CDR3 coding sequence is TGTGCCAGCAGTCAAACCCTGGGACAGGTCAGCTACAATGAGCAGTTCTTC. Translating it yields CASSQTLGQVSYNEQFF.

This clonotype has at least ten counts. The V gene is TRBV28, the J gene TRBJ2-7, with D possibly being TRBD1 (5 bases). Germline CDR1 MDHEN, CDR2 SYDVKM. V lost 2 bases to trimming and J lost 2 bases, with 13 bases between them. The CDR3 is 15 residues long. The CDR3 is CASSLGYTGTYEQYF. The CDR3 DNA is TGTGCCAGCAGTTTAGGCTACACAGGAACCTACGAGCAGTACTTC.

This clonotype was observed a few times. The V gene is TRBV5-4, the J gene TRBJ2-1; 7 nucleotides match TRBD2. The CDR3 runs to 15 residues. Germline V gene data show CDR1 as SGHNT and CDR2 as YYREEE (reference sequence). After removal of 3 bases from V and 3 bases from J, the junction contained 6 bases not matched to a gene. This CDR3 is CASSYGGGSYNEQFF. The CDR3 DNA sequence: TGTGCCAGCAGCTATGGTGGCGGGAGCTACAATGAGCAGTTCTTC.

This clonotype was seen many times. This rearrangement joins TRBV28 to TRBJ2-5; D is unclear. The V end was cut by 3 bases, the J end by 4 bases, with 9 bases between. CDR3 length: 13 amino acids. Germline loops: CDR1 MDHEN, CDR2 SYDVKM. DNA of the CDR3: TGTGCCAGCAGTTTGTCGGGTTCAGAGACCCAGTACTTC. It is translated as CASSLSGSETQYF. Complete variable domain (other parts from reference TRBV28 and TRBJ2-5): DVKVTQSSRYLVKRTGEKVFLECVQDMDHENMFWYRQDPGLGLRLIYFSYDVKMKEKGDIPEGYSVSREKKERFSLILESASTNQTSMYLCASSLSGSETQYFGPGTRLLVL.

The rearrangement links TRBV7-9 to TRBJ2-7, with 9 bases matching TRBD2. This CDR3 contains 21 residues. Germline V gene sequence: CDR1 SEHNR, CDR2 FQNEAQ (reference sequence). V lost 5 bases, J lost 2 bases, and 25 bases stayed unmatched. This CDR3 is CASSSSSGPGLAVSNPYEQYF. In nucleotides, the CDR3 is TGTGCCAGCAGCAGCAGTTCAGGGCCGGGACTAGCCGTTTCCAATCCCTACGAGCAGTACTTC. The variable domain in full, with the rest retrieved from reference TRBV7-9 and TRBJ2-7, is DTGVSQNPRHKITKRGQNVTFRCDPISEHNRLYWYRQTLGQGPEFLTYFQNEAQLEKSRLLSDRFSAERPKGSFSTLEIQRTEQGDSAMYLCASSSSSGPGLAVSNPYEQYFGPGTRLTVT.

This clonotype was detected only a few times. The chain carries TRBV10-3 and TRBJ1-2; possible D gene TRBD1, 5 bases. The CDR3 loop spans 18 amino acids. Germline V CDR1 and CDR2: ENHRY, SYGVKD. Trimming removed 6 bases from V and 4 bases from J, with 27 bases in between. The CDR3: CAIRGLPRTGTLSYGYTF. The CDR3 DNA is TGTGCCATCAGGGGTCTCCCGAGGACGGGGACGCTAAGCTATGGCTACACCTTC.

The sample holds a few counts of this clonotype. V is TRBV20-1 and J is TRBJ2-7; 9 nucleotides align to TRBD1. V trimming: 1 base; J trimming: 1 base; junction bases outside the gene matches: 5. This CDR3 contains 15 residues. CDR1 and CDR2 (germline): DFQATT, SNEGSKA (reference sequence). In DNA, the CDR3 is TGCAGTGCTAGAGCCGGGACAGGGAATTCCTACGAGCAGTACTTC. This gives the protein CSARAGTGNSYEQYF.

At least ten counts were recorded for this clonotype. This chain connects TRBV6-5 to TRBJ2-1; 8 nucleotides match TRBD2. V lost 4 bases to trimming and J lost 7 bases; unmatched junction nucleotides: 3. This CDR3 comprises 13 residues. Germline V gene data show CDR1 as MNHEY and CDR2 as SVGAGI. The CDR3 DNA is TGTGCCAGCAGTTCGGCGGGAGGAAATGAGCAGTTCTTC. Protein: CASSSAGGNEQFF.

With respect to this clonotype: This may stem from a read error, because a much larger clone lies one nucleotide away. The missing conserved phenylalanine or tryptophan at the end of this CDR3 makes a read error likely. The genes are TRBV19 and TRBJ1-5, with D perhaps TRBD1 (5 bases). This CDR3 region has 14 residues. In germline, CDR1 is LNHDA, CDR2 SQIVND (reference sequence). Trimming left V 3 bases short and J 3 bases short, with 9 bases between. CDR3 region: CASSILGDNQPQHS. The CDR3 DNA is TGTGCCAGTAGTATTTTGGGGGACAATCAGCCCCAGCATTCT.

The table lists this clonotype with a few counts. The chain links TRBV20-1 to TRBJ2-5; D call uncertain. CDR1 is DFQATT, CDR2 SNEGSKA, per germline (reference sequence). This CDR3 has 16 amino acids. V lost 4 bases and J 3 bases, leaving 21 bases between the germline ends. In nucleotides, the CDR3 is TGCAGTGCTAATAACCAGCTGAGGAAGAAAAAAGAGACCCAGTACTTC. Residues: CSANNQLRKKKETQYF.

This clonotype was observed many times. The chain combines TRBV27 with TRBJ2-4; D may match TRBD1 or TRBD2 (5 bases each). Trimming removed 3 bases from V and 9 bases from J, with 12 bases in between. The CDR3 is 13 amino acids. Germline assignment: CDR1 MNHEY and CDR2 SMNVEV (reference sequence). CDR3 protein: CASSLGPGTIQYF. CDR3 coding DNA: TGTGCCAGCAGTTTGGGCCCAGGGACCATTCAGTACTTC.

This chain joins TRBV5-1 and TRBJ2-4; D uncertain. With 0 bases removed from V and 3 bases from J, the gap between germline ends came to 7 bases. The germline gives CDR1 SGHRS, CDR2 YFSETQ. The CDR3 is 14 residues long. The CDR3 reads CASSLEVVKNIQYF. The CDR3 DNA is TGCGCCAGCAGCTTGGAGGTTGTCAAAAACATTCAGTACTTC.

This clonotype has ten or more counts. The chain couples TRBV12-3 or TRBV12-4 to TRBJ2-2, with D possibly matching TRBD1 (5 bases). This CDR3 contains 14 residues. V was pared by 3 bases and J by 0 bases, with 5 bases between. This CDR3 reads CASSLTANTGELFF. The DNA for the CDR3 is TGTGCCAGCAGTTTGACAGCGAACACCGGGGAGCTGTTTTTT.